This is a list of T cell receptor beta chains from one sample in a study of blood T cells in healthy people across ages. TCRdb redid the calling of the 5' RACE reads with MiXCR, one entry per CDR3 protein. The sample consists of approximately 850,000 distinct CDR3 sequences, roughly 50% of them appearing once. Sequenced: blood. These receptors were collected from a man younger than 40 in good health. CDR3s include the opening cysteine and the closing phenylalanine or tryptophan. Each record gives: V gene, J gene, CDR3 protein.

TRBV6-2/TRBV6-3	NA	CASRTRATWDEQYF
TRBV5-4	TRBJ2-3	CASSPGNSPVAQYF
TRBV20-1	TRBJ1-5	CSASPQGSNQPQHF
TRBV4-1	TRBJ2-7	CASSQGGAGGSYEQYF
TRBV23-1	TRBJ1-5	CASSPPGFSNQPQHF
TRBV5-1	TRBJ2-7	CASSFTGGTALYEQYF
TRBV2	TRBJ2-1	CASSALLRGRPNEQFF
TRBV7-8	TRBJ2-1	CASSAGLAGGLSYNEQFF
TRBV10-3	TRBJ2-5	CAIKSDSKETRYF
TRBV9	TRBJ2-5	CASSLDTQTQYF
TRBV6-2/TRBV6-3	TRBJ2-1	CASSYLGDGQFF
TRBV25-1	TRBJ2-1	CASSELLGEQFF
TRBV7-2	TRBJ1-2	CASSPDRTGNGYTF
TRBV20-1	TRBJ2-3	CSSKASGSQQYF
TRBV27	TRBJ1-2	CASSLTGEGSNYGYTF
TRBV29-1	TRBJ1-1	CSGNRGLGTEAFF
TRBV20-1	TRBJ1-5	CSAGTGGNQPQHF
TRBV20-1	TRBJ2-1	CSASGGTYNEQFF
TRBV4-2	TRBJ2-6	CASRQEASVLTF
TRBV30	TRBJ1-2	CAWSVRNYGYTF
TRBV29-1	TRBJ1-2	CSVEGGTAGNYGYTF
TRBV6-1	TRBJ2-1	CASYNLGRYRETQFF
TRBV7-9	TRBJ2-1	CASSAGLRDGNEQFF
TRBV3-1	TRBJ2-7	CASSQVLAAEQYF
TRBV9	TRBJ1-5	CASSAQGSNQPQHF
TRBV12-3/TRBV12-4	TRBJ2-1	CASRRGGGDNEQFF
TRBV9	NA	CASSVGVGGGWETQYF
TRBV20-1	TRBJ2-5	CSARGTQGPGETQYF
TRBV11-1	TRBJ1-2	CASSLGGEGLSGYTF
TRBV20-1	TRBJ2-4	CSARSPGRANIQYF
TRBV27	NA	CASSYGTSGYEQYF
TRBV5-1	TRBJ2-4	CASSLDAGENIQYF
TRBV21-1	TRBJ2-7	CASSKTRALYEQYF
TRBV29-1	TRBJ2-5	CSSNLAGGHNEQYF
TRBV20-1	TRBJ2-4	CSARERVAKNIQYF
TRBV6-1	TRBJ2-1	CASSEFRRLGKGQFF
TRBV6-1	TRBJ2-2	CASSRNIAGVDTGELFF
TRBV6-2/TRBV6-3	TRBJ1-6	CASETTGNFNPLHF
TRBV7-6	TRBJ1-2	CASSPTRAIGYTF
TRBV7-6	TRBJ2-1	CASSPLSGNYNEQFF
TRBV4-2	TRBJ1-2	CASSQPGQGAYGYTF
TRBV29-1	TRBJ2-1	CSVYGETQFF
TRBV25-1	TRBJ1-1	CASSEFGTGVETEAFF
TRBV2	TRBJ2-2	CASSPGPTPWELFF
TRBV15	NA	CATSQARGPYEQYF